The present T cell receptor beta chain was sequenced within a study of PD-1 blockade in classical Hodgkin lymphoma. Only in-frame clones appear in the TCRdb table, and some are missing; sequencing was by immunoSEQ multiplex PCR. Of fewer than 35,000 clones in the sample, about 86% are singletons; the top ten hold under 1%. This CDR3 spans 15 amino acids. V gave up 2 bases and J gave up 0 bases, with 9 bases separating them. Germline CDR1 and CDR2: SEHNR and FQNEAQ (reference sequence). Noted time point: cycle 4 day 1 (C4D1), after less than seven weeks of nivolumab. Brentuximab vedotin exposure varied among the patients, all of whom had relapsed after autologous stem cell transplantation. Isolation of CD4+ T cells from thawed PBMCs was performed by magnetic negative selection.

The sample consisted of CD4+ T cells from blood, taken before the fourth cycle of nivolumab. The chain joins TRBV7-9 to TRBJ2-3; D is unresolved. This receptor was obtained from a human donor with classical Hodgkin lymphoma. The CDR3 nucleotides are TGTGCCAGCAGCTTATTGGGGTCCAGCACAGATACGCAGTATTTT. Translating gives CASSLLGSSTDTQYF.